These T cell receptor beta chains were read from a single sample in a study of chemoradiotherapy in HPV16-positive cancers. Clones were sequenced by immunoSEQ multiplex PCR, and TCRdb holds only the in-frame ones, with some missing. The table includes about 24,000 clones, roughly nine tenths detected once. The input for sequencing was blood, taken from a patient who underwent chemoradiotherapy. The receptor set was obtained from a human donor with HPV-associated anogenital cancer. The CDR3 runs from the conserved cysteine through the conserved F or W. Each record gives: clone size, V gene, D gene, J gene, CDR3 length, CDR3 DNA, CDR3 protein. A D gene is named only where the DNA matches it firmly. The size entry is marked missing in some rows and otherwise reads once, few, many or a size class.

clone_size: -
v_call: TRBV5-5
d_call: -
j_call: TRBJ2-3
cdr3_length: 16
cdr3_nt: TGTGCCAGCAGCCCCTCCGGGGGGCGGGGGATTGGTACGCAGTATTTT
cdr3_aa: CASSPSGGRGIGTQYF

clone_size: -
v_call: TRBV15
d_call: -
j_call: TRBJ1-4
cdr3_length: 15
cdr3_nt: TGTGCCACCAGCAGAGAGAGACATATTAATGAAAAACTGTTTTTT
cdr3_aa: CATSRERHINEKLFF

clone_size: few
v_call: TRBV9
d_call: TRBD1
j_call: TRBJ1-6
cdr3_length: 16
cdr3_nt: TGTGCCAGCAGCGTAGGGCCACAGGGGACTAATTCACCCCTCCACTTT
cdr3_aa: CASSVGPQGTNSPLHF

clone_size: once
v_call: TRBV11-3
d_call: -
j_call: TRBJ2-1
cdr3_length: 15
cdr3_nt: TGTGCCAGCAGCTTAGATCCGCTCTCCTACAATGAGCAGTTCTTC
cdr3_aa: CASSLDPLSYNEQFF

clone_size: -
v_call: TRBV18
d_call: -
j_call: TRBJ2-7
cdr3_length: 13
cdr3_nt: TGTGCCAGCTCACTGCAGAGCTCCTACGAGCAGTACTTC
cdr3_aa: CASSLQSSYEQYF

clone_size: once
v_call: TRBV30
d_call: -
j_call: TRBJ1-6
cdr3_length: 12
cdr3_nt: TGTGCCTGGTATGGAGGGGATTCACCCCTCCACTTT
cdr3_aa: CAWYGGDSPLHF

clone_size: -
v_call: TRBV5-6
d_call: TRBD1
j_call: TRBJ1-5
cdr3_length: 15
cdr3_nt: TGTGCCAGCAGCTCGCAGGGGGCGCTTGGGGGGCCCCAGCATTTT
cdr3_aa: CASSSQGALGGPQHF

clone_size: few
v_call: TRBV10-3
d_call: -
j_call: TRBJ1-4
cdr3_length: 16
cdr3_nt: TGTGCCATCAGTGATCCCGGGCCCGGGCGGGGAGAAAAACTGTTTTTT
cdr3_aa: CAISDPGPGRGEKLFF

clone_size: -
v_call: TRBV19
d_call: TRBD1
j_call: TRBJ2-2
cdr3_length: 16
cdr3_nt: TGTGCCAGTAGTGTTGGGACAGGGCATAACACCGGGGAGCTGTTTTTT
cdr3_aa: CASSVGTGHNTGELFF

clone_size: -
v_call: TRBV4-3
d_call: -
j_call: TRBJ2-4
cdr3_length: 15
cdr3_nt: TGCGCCAGCAGCCCAAATGGTCTGTGGGAAAACATTCAGTACTTC
cdr3_aa: CASSPNGLWENIQYF

clone_size: -
v_call: TRBV5-5
d_call: -
j_call: TRBJ1-6
cdr3_length: 13
cdr3_nt: TGTGCCAGCAGCAGCAGCCCTAATTCACCCCTCCACTTT
cdr3_aa: CASSSSPNSPLHF

clone_size: -
v_call: TRBV6-1
d_call: -
j_call: TRBJ1-5
cdr3_length: 14
cdr3_nt: TGTGCCAGCGCCGAAGGGTACCTCCCTCAGCCCCAGCATTTT
cdr3_aa: CASAEGYLPQPQHF

clone_size: -
v_call: TRBV27
d_call: -
j_call: TRBJ1-6
cdr3_length: 18
cdr3_nt: TGTGCCAGCAGTTTAGGTCTGGGGGGCTTCTCCCTTTTGACTACCCTCCACTTT
cdr3_aa: CASSLGLGGFSLLTTLHF

clone_size: once
v_call: TRBV27
d_call: -
j_call: TRBJ1-2
cdr3_length: 15
cdr3_nt: TGTGCCAGCAGTTTGGGGGTAAAGGGGAACTATGGCTACACCTTC
cdr3_aa: CASSLGVKGNYGYTF

clone_size: -
v_call: TRBV19
d_call: -
j_call: TRBJ1-2
cdr3_length: 13
cdr3_nt: TGTGCCAGTAGTATCCCAACAGGGTCTGACTACACCTTC
cdr3_aa: CASSIPTGSDYTF